This T cell receptor (beta chain) was identified in a study of a mutant IDH1 vaccine in newly diagnosed glioma. Study-level information: Sex among treated patients split about 62% male, around 40% female; mean age was approximately 40 years. Therapy received beforehand was radiotherapy, temozolomide, or both, with most patients given both.

Sample time point: baseline, week 1 (first vaccination visit). As to treatment: pre-vaccination baseline after standard-of-care therapy. Donors' newly diagnosed IDH1-mutant WHO grade 3 or 4 astrocytomas lacked nuclear ATRX. Notes on the study in general: The vaccine induced immune responses, and these occurred in around 93% of patients.

Note on this clone: What it binds is not known.

TCRdb's copy holds only in-frame clones and misses some; the assay was immunoSEQ multiplex PCR. Among around 53,000 clones listed, roughly 88% were seen once. The CDR3 sequence is 14 residues long. With 6 bases removed from V and 0 bases from J, the gap between germline ends came to 12 bases. From germline, CDR1 is SGHNT and CDR2 YYREEE (reference sequence). Sequencing was performed on PBMCs, taken from a glioma patient treated with radiotherapy, temozolomide or both. This TCR came from a middle-aged man with glioma. The V and J genes are TRBV5-4 and TRBJ1-1; D is uncertain. The CDR3 region is CASTLGRMNTEAFF. The CDR3 DNA sequence: TGTGCCAGCACCCTCGGCCGGATGAACACTGAAGCTTTCTTT.